This TCR beta chain comes out of a study of cytomegalovirus exposure and HLA in healthy donors. Findings and limits, study-wide: In an earlier analysis, about 87% or about 30%: the productive usage of most TCR beta V segments.

The PCR contained 60 Vbeta and 13 Jbeta primers. Sequencing used immunoSEQ multiplex PCR; TCRdb keeps in-frame clones, though not all of them. The data contain about 150,000 clones, more than 80% of them singletons. Trimming left V 2 bases short and J 4 bases short, with 15 bases between. Germline-derived CDR1 and CDR2 are GTSNPN and SVGIG (reference sequence). This CDR3 has 14 residues. About this clone itself: Its antigen is unknown.

The chain combines TRBV30 with TRBJ2-7; D uncertain. The origin of this receptor is a man in his late teens or twenties in good health and CMV-seronegative. Sequencing used PBMCs. The CDR3 DNA is TGTGCCTGGAGTCTGGGCACAAGACAATACGAGCAGTACTTC. This translates into CAWSLGTRQYEQYF.